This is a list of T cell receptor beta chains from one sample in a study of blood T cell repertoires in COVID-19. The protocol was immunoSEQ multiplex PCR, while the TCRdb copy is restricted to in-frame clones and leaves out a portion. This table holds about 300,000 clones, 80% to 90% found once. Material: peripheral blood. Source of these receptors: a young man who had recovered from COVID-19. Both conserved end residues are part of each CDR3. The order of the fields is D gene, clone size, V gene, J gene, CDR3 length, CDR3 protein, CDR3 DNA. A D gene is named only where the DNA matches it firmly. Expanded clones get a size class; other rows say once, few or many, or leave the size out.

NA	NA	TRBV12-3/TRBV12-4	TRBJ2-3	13	CASSRGSTDTQYF	TGTGCCAGCTCCCGGGGGAGCACAGATACGCAGTATTTT
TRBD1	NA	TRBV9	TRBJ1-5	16	CASSAGTGAPNQPQHF	TGTGCCAGCAGCGCCGGAACAGGGGCCCCCAATCAGCCCCAGCATTTT
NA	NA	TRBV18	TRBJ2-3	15	CASSPWTASTDTQYF	TGTGCCAGCTCACCATGGACAGCTAGCACAGATACGCAGTATTTT
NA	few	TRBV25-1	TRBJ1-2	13	CASSEYAGYGYTF	TGTGCCAGCAGTGAATACGCAGGCTATGGCTACACCTTC
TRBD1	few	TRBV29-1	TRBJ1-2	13	CSVGQGWDYGYTF	TGCAGCGTCGGACAGGGATGGGACTATGGCTACACCTTC
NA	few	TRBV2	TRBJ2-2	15	CASRIEGGNTGELFF	TGTGCCAGCAGGATTGAGGGCGGGAACACCGGGGAGCTGTTTTTT
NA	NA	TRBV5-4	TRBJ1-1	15	CASSLASLGNTEAFF	TGTGCCAGCAGCTTGGCAAGTCTAGGGAACACTGAAGCTTTCTTT
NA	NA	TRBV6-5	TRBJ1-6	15	CASSYTTVGNSPLHF	TGTGCCAGCAGTTACACTACGGTCGGTAATTCACCCCTCCACTTT
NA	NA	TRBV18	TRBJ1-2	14	CASSLSRESDGYTF	TGTGCCAGCTCACTGTCCCGGGAATCAGATGGCTACACCTTC
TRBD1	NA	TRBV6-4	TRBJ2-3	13	CASSGGQGGTQYF	TGTGCCAGCAGTGGCGGACAGGGAGGTACGCAGTATTTT
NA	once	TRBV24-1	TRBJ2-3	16	CATSVATPWGPDTQYF	TGTGCCACCAGTGTCGCAACCCCGTGGGGGCCAGATACGCAGTATTTT
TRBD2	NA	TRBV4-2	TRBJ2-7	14	CASRTSGSMYEQYF	TGTGCCAGCAGGACTAGCGGGAGTATGTACGAGCAGTACTTC
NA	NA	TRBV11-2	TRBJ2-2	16	CASSLDLTGNTGELFF	TGTGCCAGCAGCTTAGATTTAACAGGGAACACCGGGGAGCTGTTTTTT
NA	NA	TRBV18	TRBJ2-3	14	CASSQGVSTDTQYF	TGTGCCAGCTCTCAAGGGGTTAGCACAGATACGCAGTATTTT
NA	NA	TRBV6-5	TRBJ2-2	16	CASSYLPSTNTGELFF	TGTGCCAGCAGTTACTTGCCTAGCACGAACACCGGGGAGCTGTTTTTT
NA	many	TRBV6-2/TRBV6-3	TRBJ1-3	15	CASSYQADSGNTIYF	TGTGCCAGCAGTTATCAGGCCGACTCTGGAAACACCATATATTTT
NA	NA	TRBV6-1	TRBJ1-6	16	CASSEKVAEIGSPLHF	TGTGCCAGCAGTGAAAAGGTAGCTGAGATTGGGTCACCCCTCCACTTT
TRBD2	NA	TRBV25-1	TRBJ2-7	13	CASSESGGYEQYF	TGTGCCAGCAGTGAGTCGGGGGGATACGAGCAGTACTTC
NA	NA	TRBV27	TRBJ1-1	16	CASSPTGLRMNTEAFF	TGTGCCAGCAGCCCGACAGGTTTGCGAATGAACACTGAAGCTTTCTTT
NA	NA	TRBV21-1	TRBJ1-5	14	CASSRRDRHQPQHF	TGTGCCAGCAGCAGAAGGGACAGACATCAGCCCCAGCATTTT
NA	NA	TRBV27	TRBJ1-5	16	CASSPGTINGNQPQHF	TGTGCCAGCAGTCCCGGGACAATTAATGGCAATCAGCCCCAGCATTTT
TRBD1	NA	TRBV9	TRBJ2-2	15	CASSARTGNTGELFF	TGTGCCAGCAGCGCCCGGACAGGGAACACCGGGGAGCTGTTTTTT
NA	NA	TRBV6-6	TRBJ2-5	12	CASSYTGETQYF	TGTGCCAGCAGTTACACCGGGGAGACCCAGTACTTC
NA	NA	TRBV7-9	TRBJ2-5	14	CASSLAGSKETQYF	TGTGCCAGCAGCTTAGCAGGTAGCAAGGAGACCCAGTACTTC
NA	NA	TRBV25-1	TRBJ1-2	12	CASSGPGKGYTF	TGTGCCAGCAGCGGCCCAGGGAAAGGCTACACCTTC
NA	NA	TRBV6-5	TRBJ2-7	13	CASSGAGGYEQYF	TGTGCCAGCAGCGGAGCCGGCGGTTACGAGCAGTACTTC
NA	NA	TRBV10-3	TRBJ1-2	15	CAISVGAGPQYGYTF	TGTGCCATCAGTGTAGGGGCAGGACCCCAATATGGCTACACCTTC
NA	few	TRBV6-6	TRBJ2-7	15	CASTPLEGRLGEQYF	TGTGCCAGCACCCCCCTAGAGGGAAGATTAGGCGAGCAGTACTTC
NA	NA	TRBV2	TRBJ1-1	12	CASSEARVGAFF	TGTGCCAGCAGTGAGGCCAGGGTGGGAGCTTTCTTT
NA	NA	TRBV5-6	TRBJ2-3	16	CASSLVASRGTDTQYF	TGTGCCAGCAGCTTGGTGGCTAGCCGGGGCACAGATACGCAGTATTTT
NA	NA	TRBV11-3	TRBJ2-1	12	CASSFQDNEQFF	TGTGCCAGCAGCTTCCAGGACAATGAGCAGTTCTTC
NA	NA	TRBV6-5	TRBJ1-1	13	CASSPAGNTEAFF	TGTGCAAGCTCCCCGGCGGGGAACACTGAAGCTTTCTTT
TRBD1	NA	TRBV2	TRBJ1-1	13	CASRGTGYAEAFF	TGTGCCAGCAGGGGGACAGGGTACGCTGAAGCTTTCTTT
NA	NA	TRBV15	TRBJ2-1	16	CATSRDMRGGRNEQFF	TGTGCCACCAGCCGAGACATGAGGGGGGGAAGAAATGAGCAGTTCTTC
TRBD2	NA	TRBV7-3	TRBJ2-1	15	CASSLNIGTSGQQFF	TGTGCCAGCAGCTTAAACATCGGGACTAGCGGGCAGCAGTTCTTC
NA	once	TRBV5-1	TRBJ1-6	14	CASSLDRENSPLHF	TGCGCCAGCAGCTTGGACAGGGAGAATTCACCCCTCCACTTT
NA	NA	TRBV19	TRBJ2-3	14	CATNSLRGSGTQYF	TGTGCCACCAACAGTCTTCGGGGGTCGGGTACGCAGTATTTT
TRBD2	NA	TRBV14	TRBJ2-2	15	CASSQAGGGAGELFF	TGTGCCAGCAGCCAAGCCGGGGGAGGGGCCGGGGAGCTGTTTTTT
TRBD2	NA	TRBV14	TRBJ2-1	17	CASSQGGLAGLNNEQFF	TGTGCCAGCAGCCAAGGGGGACTAGCGGGGCTAAACAATGAGCAGTTCTTC
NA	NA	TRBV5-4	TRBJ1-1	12	CASSLMGAEAFF	TGTGCCAGCAGCTTGATGGGCGCTGAAGCTTTCTTT
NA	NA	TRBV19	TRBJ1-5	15	CASRVGPYSNQPQHF	TGTGCCAGTAGAGTGGGCCCTTATAGCAATCAGCCCCAGCATTTT
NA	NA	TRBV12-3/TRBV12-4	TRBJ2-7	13	CASSLPPPREQYF	TGTGCCAGCAGTTTACCCCCTCCTAGGGAGCAGTACTTC
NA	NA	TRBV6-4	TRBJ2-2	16	CASSDSSRGLTGELFF	TGTGCCAGCAGTGACTCGAGTCGAGGCTTAACCGGGGAGCTGTTTTTT
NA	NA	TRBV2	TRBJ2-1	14	CASSEAAVSREQFF	TGTGCCAGCAGTGAAGCTGCGGTGTCCCGGGAGCAGTTCTTC
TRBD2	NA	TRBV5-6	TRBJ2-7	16	CASSLPSGRGTYEQYF	TGTGCCAGCAGCTTGCCTAGCGGGAGGGGGACCTACGAGCAGTACTTC